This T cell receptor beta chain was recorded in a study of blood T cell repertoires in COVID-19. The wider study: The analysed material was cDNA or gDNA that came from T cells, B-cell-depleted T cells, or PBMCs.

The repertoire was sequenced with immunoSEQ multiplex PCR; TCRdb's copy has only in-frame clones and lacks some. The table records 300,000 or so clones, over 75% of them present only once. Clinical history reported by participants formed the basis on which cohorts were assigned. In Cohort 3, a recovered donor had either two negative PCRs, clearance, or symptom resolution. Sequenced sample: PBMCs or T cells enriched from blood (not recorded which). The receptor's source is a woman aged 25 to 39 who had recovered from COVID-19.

The CDR3 DNA follows: TGTGCCAGCAGTTATCAGGGGGCGACCTACAATGAGCAGTTCTTC. It codes for CASSYQGATYNEQFF. This chain connects TRBV6-2 or TRBV6-3 to TRBJ2-1, with TRBD1 matching over 8 bases. The germline V gene has CDR1 MNHEY and CDR2 SVGEGT. The V and J ends lost 3 bases and 2 bases, in that order; junction bases with no gene match: 3. CDR3 size: 15 residues.